This T cell receptor beta chain originates from a study of T cell responses to AZD1222 COVID-19 vaccine. The table came from immunoSEQ multiplex PCR; TCRdb's copy has only in-frame clones and leaves some out. The sample includes 130,000 or so clones, about 86% of them seen just once. About this clone itself: The target antigen is unknown.

Combined were second doses at about 4 or about 12 weeks. General study results and limits: Every sample of the repertoires postdated the peak T cell response. Donors were largely white British and mainly female; clonal diversity was possibly underestimated.

This receptor was obtained from an adult who received the AZD1222 COVID-19 vaccine. The sample here was peripheral blood, taken 28 days after the second AZD1222 dose.

The CDR3 sequence: CASSLVQQPQHF. CDR3 in DNA: TGTGCCAGTAGTTTGGTACAACAGCCCCAGCATTTT. This chain links TRBV19 with TRBJ1-5; D not resolved. The CDR3 has 12 amino acids. Germline loops: CDR1 LNHDA, CDR2 SQIVND (reference sequence). Deletions cut 5 bases from V and 7 bases from J, with 9 bases between.